This TCR beta chain stems from a study of cytotoxic CD8 clonotypes in ibrutinib-treated CLL. Study background: The patients comprised about a dozen relapsed/refractory and about 15 treatment-naive cases, approximately 17 IGHV unmutated. Response samples were taken after a median roughly 12 months of treatment, range 6 to 36.

In the case of this clone: Its antigen is currently unknown.

CDR1 and CDR2 from the germline V gene are MNHNS and SASEGT. The CDR3 length is 14 residues. V was pared by 5 bases and J by 6 bases, with 16 bases between. Profiled with immunoSEQ multiplex PCR; TCRdb holds only in-frame clones, not every one. The sample shows 30,000 to 40,000 clones, approximately 70% of them seen only once. Study results and caveats: Researchers report that baseline clonality outpaced age-matched healthy donors and tracked circulating CD8+ T-cell counts. Elevated clonality accompanied ibrutinib response, with a return toward baseline values at progression.

V usage is TRBV6-1 and J usage is TRBJ1-2; D not resolved. Material: PBMCs, obtained before ibrutinib treatment. The source of this sequence is a human donor with chronic lymphocytic leukemia. CDR3 DNA: TGTGCCAGCAGTTCGGGTCGTTTTGGGGATGGCTACACCTTC. It encodes CASSSGRFGDGYTF.